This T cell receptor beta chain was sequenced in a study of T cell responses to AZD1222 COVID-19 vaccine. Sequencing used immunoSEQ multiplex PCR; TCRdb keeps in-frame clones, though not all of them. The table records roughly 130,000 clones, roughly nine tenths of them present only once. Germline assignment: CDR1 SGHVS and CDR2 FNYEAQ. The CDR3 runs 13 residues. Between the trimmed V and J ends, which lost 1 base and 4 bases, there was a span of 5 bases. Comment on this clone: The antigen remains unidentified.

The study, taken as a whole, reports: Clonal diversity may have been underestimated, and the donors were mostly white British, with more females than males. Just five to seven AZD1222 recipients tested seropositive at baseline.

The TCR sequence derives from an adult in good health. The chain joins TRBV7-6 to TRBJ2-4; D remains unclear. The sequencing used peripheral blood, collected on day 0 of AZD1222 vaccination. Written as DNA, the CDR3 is TGTGCCAGCAGCTTAGGGCGGAAAAACATTCAGTACTTC. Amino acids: CASSLGRKNIQYF.